The source of this T cell receptor beta chain is a study of blood T cell repertoires in COVID-19. Whole-study context: Both acute and convalescent COVID-19 samples were obtained from the United States, Italy and Spain. Sample material is recorded as cDNA or gDNA derived from T cells, B-cell-depleted T cells, or PBMCs.

CDR1 and CDR2 from the germline V gene are MNHNY and SVGAGI (reference sequence). The CDR3 loop spans 14 amino acids. V was clipped by 0 bases and J by 6 bases, with 9 bases between them. Study processing details: Reference gene primer amplification in the assay estimated nucleated cell counts. Clones were sequenced by immunoSEQ multiplex PCR, and TCRdb holds only the in-frame ones, with some missing. V and J calls and clone size come straight from that table; D and trimming were deduced from the DNA. This sample has about 120,000 clones; about 88% occur once, and the top ten carry 1% to 1.5%. This clone was seen once.

This TCR was recovered from an elderly woman with acute or convalescent COVID-19. The genes are TRBV6-6 and TRBJ1-5, with a weak D call TRBD1 (6 bases). Sequencing was done on a sample of peripheral blood. CDR3 residues: CASSYSRGFQPQHF. CDR3 DNA sequence: TGTGCCAGCAGTTACTCGAGGGGGTTTCAGCCCCAGCATTTT.